This paragraph covers one T cell receptor (beta chain) sequence. This sample is drawn from a study of blood T cell repertoires in COVID-19. Across the whole study: From T cells, B-cell-depleted T cells, or PBMCs came the material, which was cDNA or gDNA.

Authors' data handling: Using reference gene primer amplification, nucleated cell counts were estimated. Libraries were prepared by immunoSEQ multiplex PCR; TCRdb keeps only in-frame clonotypes and omits some of them. The D gene and trimming were derived from the DNA, and the V and J assignments and clone size from that table. The sample lists 150,000 to 200,000 clones, 90% occurring once. Trimming stripped 2 bases from V and 3 bases from J, with 8 bases between. The CDR3 runs 13 residues. The V gene's germline CDR1 is SGHRS and CDR2 YFSETQ. Material for sequencing was peripheral blood. This chain uses TRBV5-1 with TRBJ1-1; D is undetermined. The sequence was collected from a man in his fifties or sixties with active or convalescent COVID-19. CDR3 loop: CASSLSGYTEAFF. Here the CDR3 DNA reads TGCGCCAGCAGCTTATCGGGGTACACTGAAGCTTTCTTT.